This T cell receptor beta chain was found in a study of T cell changes during pregnancy in multiple sclerosis. The length of the CDR3 is 16 residues. Per the germline V gene, CDR1 is SEHNR and CDR2 is FQNEAQ (reference sequence). The V end lost 2 bases, the J end lost 5 bases, and 15 bases lay between the germline ends. The protocol was immunoSEQ multiplex PCR, while the TCRdb copy is restricted to in-frame clones and leaves out a portion. The sample contains around 25,000 clones, about 88% of which appear only once. J is TRBJ2-2 and V is TRBV7-9; a possible D gene is TRBD1 (6 bases). The material sequenced was CD8+ T cells from peripheral blood mononuclear cells, taken in the second trimester of pregnancy. The receptor's source is a female donor with multiple sclerosis, enrolled in a pregnancy study. CDR3 in DNA: TGTGCCAGCAGCTTAACGGCCAGGGGTGTTACCGGGGAGCTGTTTTTT. Translation gives CASSLTARGVTGELFF. Drawing the rest from reference TRBV7-9 and TRBJ2-2, the complete variable domain is DTGVSQNPRHKITKRGQNVTFRCDPISEHNRLYWYRQTLGQGPEFLTYFQNEAQLEKSRLLSDRFSAERPKGSFSTLEIQRTEQGDSAMYLCASSLTARGVTGELFFGEGSRLTVL.